Included here is one TCR beta chain sequence, with context. Its antigen is currently not known. The library relied on the immunoSEQ multiplex PCR assay. The multiplex PCR relied on a mix of 60 forward primers for TCR Vbeta segments and 13 reverse primers for TCR Jbeta segments. Amplification of the CDR3 region of rearranged TCR beta genes was performed with a multiplex PCR assay on genomic DNA. The amplified TCR beta libraries were sequenced on the Illumina HiSeq System as 87-base-pair reads. In the original analysis: In a later analysis, tens of millions of unique TCR beta chains were counted across the roughly 610 repertoires, and approximately 11 million of these chains were shared by at least two donors. A nearest-neighbor algorithm error-corrected the raw reads and collapsed the reads into unique sequences, merging closely related sequences to remove PCR and sequencing errors. To assign V, D and J gene segments, CDR3 sequences were aligned to IMGT reference sequences. For a sequence to be retained, at least a six-nucleotide match to both a V gene segment and a J gene segment was required. Rearrangements were classified as productive when the CDR3 lacked stop codons and remained in frame with V and J, and all other rearrangements were classified as non-productive. Following IMGT convention, CDR3 was defined as the stretch from the second conserved V-encoded cysteine to the conserved J-encoded phenylalanine. The earlier analysis of roughly 590 of the donors excluded sequences that lacked an unambiguous match to a single V gene segment. An earlier analysis of a few hundred of the donors classified V segments as functional when productive rearrangements were above 56.7% and as segregating when the standard deviation between donors was above 5%. To diagnose cytomegalovirus status from the catalog of TCR beta chain sequences, a statistical classification framework was built. In a later analysis, V and J genes were assigned by comparing TCR nucleotide sequences against IMGT/GENE-DB human TR gene sequences. A later analysis assigned CDR3 sequences and most-parsimonious VDJ recombination scenarios with the TCRdist pipeline. In a later analysis, every TCR beta chain was defined by the combination of its CDR3 amino acid sequence and its V-gene family, and reads without a unique V-gene family were dropped. In a later analysis, fewer than 650 highly shared, low-generation-probability nucleotide sequences were removed to address suspected cross-contamination and a sequencing artifact. In a later analysis, a clonal expansion index was calculated for each public chain from normalized within-repertoire ranks of inferred template counts. In a later analysis, generation probabilities were computed using a VDJ recombination model fitted to out-of-frame rearrangements, and the results were checked against IGoR. A later analysis scored TCR-TCR, TCR-HLA and TCR-CMV co-occurrence with hypergeometric tests, applying a repertoire-size bias correction to TCR pairs. In a later analysis, false discovery rates were estimated by permuting HLA or CMV assignments 20 times. In a later analysis, co-occurring TCRs were grouped using DBSCAN, and TCRdist sequence similarity was added for clustering within HLA-allele-positive subsets. Repertoires with fewer than 30,000 or more than 120,000 public chains were left out of co-occurrence clustering, as were four to six repertoires with anomalous nucleotide sharing. Here the immuneACCESS table is served through TCRdb, limited to in-frame sequences with V and J called. Missing clones are a known gap in these copies; in checked studies unresolved V genes cover under half, and the rest lacks a known reason. That table gives V, J and clone size, and the DNA gave D and trimming. This specimen's table enumerates fewer than 150,000 clones. The ten largest clones add up to less than 2.5% of the sample.

The cohort was made up of approximately 670 healthy bone marrow donors. At the time of sampling, all cohort members were nominally healthy, though unrecorded immune exposures were likely present. The donor tested CMV seronegative, placing the donor among the 350 to 400 seronegative members of the cohort. Every donor gave a peripheral blood sample, and the peripheral blood mononuclear cells from that sample were used for TCR beta sequencing. Genomic DNA was extracted from the blood cell samples with the Qiagen DNeasy Blood Extraction Kit. The germline V gene yields SGHRS for CDR1 and YFSETQ for CDR2. Trimming leaves V shorter by 0 bases and J shorter by 5 bases, with the junction holding 3 bases beyond the gene matches. From its cysteine to its phenylalanine, the CDR3 spans 14 amino acids. Left in the record is the CDR3 DNA by itself, 42 bases read in frame from the first base. The sample comes from a study of cytomegalovirus exposure and HLA in healthy donors (TCRdb year 2017). Broadly, across the study: An earlier analysis of roughly 500 of the donors reported roughly 270 Gb of sequence data and approximately 110 million unique TCR beta sequences from about 200 million T cells. High-throughput TCR immunosequencing, statistical association of individual TCRs with disease status, and machine learning were combined to predict cytomegalovirus infection status. All discovery cohort repertoires had been generated using a single sequencing platform. Using immunosequencing, the study profiled T cell repertoires from fewer than 850 subjects and related those repertoires to cytomegalovirus serostatus. An early release covering over 500 HLA-typed donors comprised about 300 gigabases of sequencing data and around 86 million unique TCR sequences. Of the roughly 410 genotyped donors, 70% to 90% were placed in the genetic ancestry cluster associated with self-reported Caucasian donors. A few DR-DQ haplotypes were treated as single units for association and clustering because of strong linkage in the cohort. The aim of the study was to test whether cataloging public T cell receptors could identify signatures of past pathogen exposure. A later genetic analysis took genome-wide SNP genotypes for about 55% of the 666 donors and used that subset as a discovery cohort. An earlier analysis of around 580 of the donors used high-throughput TCR beta sequencing to judge whether each TCR beta V gene segment behaved as functional or pseudogenic. A later analysis re-analyzed previously published TCR beta repertoires from roughly 690 donors and added high-resolution HLA genotyping to study TCR occurrence patterns. Donor age, sex, ethnicity and CMV serostatus were collected together with the repertoire data. The later analysis used no new phenotypic data to find candidate immune exposures, relying instead on TCR beta sequences and their occurrence across donors. HLA typing covered class I and class II loci at four-digit resolution. In addition to the first cohort of 500 to 850 subjects, a separate validation cohort of some 120 different subjects was used. Among a few hundred genotyped donors of the cohort, an average of about 240,000 unique TCR beta nucleotide sequences were sequenced per donor, about a sixth of them non-productive. The number of typed donors differed by locus: 629-630 for A, B, C, DRB1 and DQB1; roughly 510 for DQA1; 600 to 610 for DPA1; and around 450 for DPB1.

The paper's findings and limits, for the study overall: CMV serostatus was the only immune exposure information available for the cohort. In a later analysis, TCR association rates were found to vary across HLA loci, with the most associated TCRs seen for DRB1 alleles and the fewest for HLA-C alleles. Most TCR sequences were observed very rarely across donors, whereas some public TCRs were present in many individuals. A group of highly shared sequence variants was considered likely to be a technical artifact of the sequencing pipeline. Some 16 rarely observed V segments, including chromosome 9 orphons, were excluded from the earlier analysis of about 600 of the donors because counts were too low. It was suggested by the authors that the approach could potentially be generalized to other disease states and immunological phenotypes. According to a later genetic analysis, donors in an Asian-associated ancestry cluster had fewer N-insertions in productive TCRs than the approximately 630-donor mean. The cohort was sequenced for TCR beta chains only, and without alpha or paired-chain data the features that could be detected were limited. In an earlier analysis of about 600 of the donors, most TCR beta V segments appeared in productive rearrangements about 87% or about 30% of the time, broadly matching IMGT annotations. A further reported finding was that TCR beta sequences accurately predicted the HLA-A and HLA-B alleles for most subjects in the first cohort. A later analysis found that HLA-associated TCR beta chains were more clonally expanded and had lower generation probabilities than equally common non-associated chains. In a later analysis, most CMV-associated TCR beta chains were found to appear HLA-restricted, with HLA associations seemingly driven largely by CMV exposure. V-gene and J-gene trimming of TCR beta chains was associated with a missense DCLRE1C variant in a later genetic analysis, and the association was replicated in an independent cohort. Several of the top co-occurrence clusters appeared to be linked to parvovirus B19, influenza, CMV and Epstein-Barr virus, according to a later analysis. Because the 87-base-pair reads could not distinguish some IMGT-functional V segments, including TRBV6-2 and TRBV6-3, those segments were excluded. A total of 164 TCR beta chains were listed by the study as associated with cytomegalovirus. Correlated functional status among segregating V segments might be attributable to linkage disequilibrium, but an unknown experimental factor could not be ruled out. In vitro tests confirmed that a few of the cytomegalovirus-associated TCR beta chains recognize cytomegalovirus antigens. When HLA alleles, especially DR and DQ, strongly co-occurred, attributing TCR associations to individual alleles was difficult. Because HLA typing was missing for some donors at each locus, association tests included only the typed subset. Sequencing depth was assumed to be roughly uniform across donors in the presence/absence analyses, though that assumption may not hold. In a later analysis, 16,951 TCR beta sequences were associated with specific HLA alleles at a false discovery rate of 0.05. The classifier was reported to diagnose cytomegalovirus status with high specificity and sensitivity in both the original cohort and the validation cohort.

This receptor was obtained from a woman aged 55-70 years in good health and CMV-seronegative. The sequence joins TRBV5-1 to TRBJ2-5, with 8 middle bases fitting TRBD1. The sequenced material came from PBMCs. The DNA sequence is as follows: TGCGCCAGCAGCTTGGGGACAGGGCTCGAGACCCAGTACTTC. Its translation reads: CASSLGTGLETQYF.